This is a list of T cell receptor beta chains from one sample in a study of radiotherapy plus CTLA-4 blockade in lung cancer. TCRdb keeps only in-frame clones here, not all; method: immunoSEQ multiplex PCR. The table records about 45,000 clones, more than 60% of them present only once. This material consisted of peripheral blood, taken from a patient treated with radiotherapy plus ipilimumab. These TCRs come from a human donor with non-small cell lung cancer who had a partial response to radiotherapy plus ipilimumab. CDR3s include the opening cysteine and the closing phenylalanine or tryptophan. A D gene is named only where the DNA matches it firmly. Where a row states a size, it is once, few, many or the class of an expanded clone; other rows omit it.

>TRBD1|TRBJ1-1|17|few|TRBV5-6
TGTGCCAGCAGCCAGACCGGGACAGGGGCGAGGAACACTGAAGCTTTCTTT
CASSQTGTGARNTEAFF
>-|TRBJ2-5|14|-|TRBV4-3
TGCGCCAGCAGCGCCCCAGGGTCACAAGAGACCCAGTACTTC
CASSAPGSQETQYF
>TRBD1|TRBJ2-7|13|-|TRBV2
TGTGCCAGCGTGCGGGACAGGGTCTACGAGCAGTACTTC
CASVRDRVYEQYF
>TRBD2|TRBJ2-3|16|-|TRBV18
TGTGCCAGCTCACCCCTGACTAGCGGGGGGGCCAGTACGCAGTATTTT
CASSPLTSGGASTQYF
>-|TRBJ2-7|15|-|TRBV6-1
TGTGCCAGCAGTCTGTACAGGGGGGGTTCCTACGAGCAGTACTTC
CASSLYRGGSYEQYF
>TRBD1|TRBJ2-3|13|-|TRBV29-1
TGCAGCGTTGGAGGGGGCGCCTCAGATACGCAGTATTTT
CSVGGGASDTQYF
>TRBD1|TRBJ1-1|13|once|TRBV30
TGTGCCTGGAGTGTACGAGGGGACAGTGAAGCTTTCTTT
CAWSVRGDSEAFF
>TRBD1|TRBJ2-7|14|-|TRBV30
TGTGCCTGGAGTAGTAAACAGGGGTGGTACGAGCAGTACTTC
CAWSSKQGWYEQYF
>-|TRBJ2-2|15|few|TRBV4-1
TGCGCCAGCAACCAGAGAGCTGAGAACACCGGGGAGCTGTTTTTT
CASNQRAENTGELFF
>TRBD1|TRBJ2-2|14|few|TRBV18
TGTGCCAGCTCACCATTGACAGGGGTCGGGGAGCTGTTTTTT
CASSPLTGVGELFF
>-|TRBJ1-1|14|-|TRBV5-1
TGCGCCAGCAGCTTAGAGGATACCTTCACTGAAGCTTTCTTT
CASSLEDTFTEAFF
>-|TRBJ1-1|12|many|TRBV6-5
TGTGCCAGCAGAGACAGGAGCACTGAAGCTTTCTTT
CASRDRSTEAFF
>-|TRBJ2-3|12|-|TRBV5-1
TGCGCCAGCAGCCATACAGGGGATACGCAGTATTTT
CASSHTGDTQYF
>TRBD1|TRBJ1-1|13|-|TRBV30
TGTGCCTGGGCCAGGGGGCTGCGAACTGAAGCTTTCTTT
CAWARGLRTEAFF
>-|TRBJ1-6|15|-|TRBV7-2
TGTGCCAGCAGCTTACAGGGGTCCTATAATTCCCCCCTCCACTTT
CASSLQGSYNSPLHF
>TRBD1|TRBJ1-5|16|-|TRBV7-2
TGTGCCAGCAGCTTTGGGTTTGGGACAGGGCATCAGCCCCAGCATTTT
CASSFGFGTGHQPQHF
>TRBD1|TRBJ2-7|15|-|TRBV19
TGTGCCAGTAGTATGCCCCCGGACAGGGGCTACGAGCAGTACTTC
CASSMPPDRGYEQYF
>-|TRBJ2-6|18|-|TRBV5-4
TGTGCCAGCACTAGGGGGGGCAGGCGAGAAGTAGGGGCCAACGTCCTGACTTTC
CASTRGGRREVGANVLTF
>-|TRBJ2-4|14|-|TRBV4-1
TGCGCCAGCAGCCAAATCACTACGAGTAGCATTCAGTACTTC
CASSQITTSSIQYF
>-|TRBJ2-7|12|-|TRBV30
TGTGCCTGGAGTCGGAGGGTCAACGAGCAGTACTTC
CAWSRRVNEQYF
>-|TRBJ2-3|11|-|TRBV20-1
TGCAGTCTCGAGCGGGTAGATACGCAGTATTTT
CSLERVDTQYF
>-|TRBJ1-1|16|once|TRBV6-5
TGTGCCAGCAGTTACGCGAGGCAGGAGGGGAACACTGAAGCTTTCTTT
CASSYARQEGNTEAFF
>-|TRBJ2-6|15|once|TRBV19
TGTGCCAGTAGTTCGAGAAGCTCTGGGGCCAACGTCCTGACTTTC
CASSSRSSGANVLTF
>-|TRBJ2-3|15|once|TRBV2
TGTGCCAGCTTGGCGGAGGTCATTCACTCAGATACGCAGTATTTT
CASLAEVIHSDTQYF
>TRBD1|TRBJ1-5|15|-|TRBV30
TGTGCCTGGAGTGCGAGGACAGGGGGAAATCAGCCCCAGCATTTT
CAWSARTGGNQPQHF
>TRBD1|TRBJ1-1|14|-|TRBV7-2
TGTGCCAGCGGATACCTAACAGGGGGCACTGAAGCTTTCTTT
CASGYLTGGTEAFF
>-|TRBJ2-7|15|-|TRBV5-4
TGTGCCAGCAGCTTGGCGGGCAGGGCGGTCTACGAGCAGTACTTC
CASSLAGRAVYEQYF
>-|TRBJ2-7|13|-|TRBV25-1
TGTGCCAGCAGTGAATCTGGGCGATACGAGCAGTACTTC
CASSESGRYEQYF
>TRBD2|TRBJ2-7|14|-|TRBV2
TGTGCCAGCAGTGAAGGACTAGCGGGATGGGAGCAGTACTTC
CASSEGLAGWEQYF
>TRBD2|TRBJ2-7|16|-|TRBV6-5
TGTGCCAGCAGTTACCTGACTAGCGGGAGGCCGGGCGAGCAGTACTTC
CASSYLTSGRPGEQYF
>-|TRBJ2-7|14|few|TRBV6-5
TGTGCCAGCAGGAGAGGGGGGGGAGACTACGAGCAGTACTTC
CASRRGGGDYEQYF
>TRBD2|TRBJ2-1|15|-|TRBV6-1
TGTGCCAGCAGGGGAGGCGGGAGGGCCGGGGCTGAGCAGTTCTTC
CASRGGGRAGAEQFF
>TRBD1|TRBJ2-7|15|once|TRBV7-2
TGTGCCAGCAGCTTAGCAGGGGGCACATCCTACGAGCAGTACTTC
CASSLAGGTSYEQYF
>TRBD1|TRBJ1-1|14|-|TRBV7-3
TGTGCCAGCAGCACCTCATTCGGACAGGGCCAAGCTTTCTTT
CASSTSFGQGQAFF
>-|TRBJ2-5|14|few|TRBV7-8
TGTGCCAGCAGCTTAGGGGGGGGCGGGGAGACCCAGTACTTC
CASSLGGGGETQYF
>TRBD1|TRBJ2-6|16|-|TRBV5-1
TGCGCCAGCAGAAACCAGGGGGCGTCTGGGGCCAACGTCCTGACTTTC
CASRNQGASGANVLTF
>-|TRBJ1-6|16|-|TRBV5-1
TGCGCCAGCAGCTTGGCCGGGGACTCCTATAATTCACCCCTCCACTTT
CASSLAGDSYNSPLHF
>TRBD1|TRBJ1-6|16|-|TRBV5-1
TGCGCCAGCAGCCCGGGGACAGGGCTCTATAATTCACCCCTCCACTTT
CASSPGTGLYNSPLHF
>-|TRBJ2-7|14|-|TRBV4-3
TGCGCCAGCAGTGCGGGCCTTGCCACCTACGAGCAGTACTTC
CASSAGLATYEQYF
>-|TRBJ1-1|14|-|TRBV9
TGTGCCAGCAGCGTAACCAGCGCTAACACTGAAGCTTTCTTT
CASSVTSANTEAFF
>TRBD1|TRBJ2-3|13|-|TRBV10-3
TGTGCCATAGGGGGACAGTTCATGGATACGCAGTATTTT
CAIGGQFMDTQYF
>TRBD2|TRBJ2-2|19|-|TRBV30
TGTGCCTGGAGTGTATCCAGCGGGAGTTTGTATGGAGACACCGGGGAGCTGTTTTTT
CAWSVSSGSLYGDTGELFF
>-|TRBJ2-1|12|-|TRBV5-4
TGTGCCAGCAGCGGCCGCCATGGTGAGCAGTTCTTC
CASSGRHGEQFF
>-|TRBJ2-2|19|-|TRBV9
TGTGCCAGCAGCATCGACCCGGATACGGGGGGCGGAAAGACCGGGGAGCTGTTTTTT
CASSIDPDTGGGKTGELFF
>TRBD2|TRBJ2-2|17|-|TRBV27
TGTGCCAGCAGTTTTTCTAGCGGGAGGGCCTACACCGGGGAGCTGTTTTTT
CASSFSSGRAYTGELFF
>-|TRBJ2-4|16|-|TRBV14
TGTGCCAGCAGCCCAGGGGGGTGGGAAAGAAGAAACATTCAGTACTTC
CASSPGGWERRNIQYF
>-|TRBJ1-6|16|few|TRBV5-1
TGCGCCAGCAGCTTACAGGGAAGCTCCTATAATTCACCCCTCCACTTT
CASSLQGSSYNSPLHF
>-|TRBJ1-1|13|-|TRBV7-7
TGTGCTAGCAGCCTGACAGAGAACACTGAAGCTTTCTTT
CASSLTENTEAFF
>-|TRBJ1-5|15|-|TRBV5-1
TGCGCCAGCAGCTTGGGAGGGATAGGGAATCAGCCCCAGCATTTT
CASSLGGIGNQPQHF
>-|TRBJ1-5|13|-|TRBV2
TGTGCCAGCAGTGAAGATCTCAATCAGCCCCAGCATTTT
CASSEDLNQPQHF
>-|TRBJ2-1|16|-|TRBV5-8
TGTGCCAGCAGCTTGGCCTGGGTCTATGTCAGCGATGAGCAGTTCTTC
CASSLAWVYVSDEQFF
>-|TRBJ1-5|13|-|TRBV21-1
TGTGCCAGCAGCGACAGAGACAATCAGCCCCAGCATTTT
CASSDRDNQPQHF
>TRBD1|TRBJ1-6|16|-|TRBV4-3
TGCGCCAGCAGCCAAGGGGGACAGCCATCAAATTCACCCCTCCACTTT
CASSQGGQPSNSPLHF
>-|TRBJ2-7|13|-|TRBV11-2
TGTGCCAGCAGCACCGGGACAATCTACGAGCAGTACTTC
CASSTGTIYEQYF
>TRBD2|TRBJ2-5|17|-|TRBV7-8
TGTGCCAGCAGCTTAGGACTAGCGGGGGGCGGGGCAGAGACCCAGTACTTC
CASSLGLAGGGAETQYF
>TRBD1|TRBJ1-1|14|-|TRBV5-1
TGCGCCAGCAGCTTACAGGGGGCCGGGGGTGAAGCTTTCTTT
CASSLQGAGGEAFF
>-|TRBJ2-7|12|-|TRBV6-6
TGTGCCAGCAGTTACTTCCGGCGGGAGCAGTACTTC
CASSYFRREQYF
>-|TRBJ1-3|15|-|TRBV18
TGTGCCAGCTCACCCCAGGAGGTCCCTGGAAACACCATATATTTT
CASSPQEVPGNTIYF
>TRBD1|TRBJ2-3|23|once|TRBV2
TGTGCCAGCGACCTCCGGGACAGGGGGCGCGTGAACCCGAACGGGACTAGCAGAGATACGCAGTATTTT
CASDLRDRGRVNPNGTSRDTQYF